The clone carrying this TCR beta chain showed up just a few times. Antigen specificity is unknown. Cases classed as stable hyperthyroidism had no ophthalmopathy within 18 months of follow-up. Researchers turned away patients with other autoimmune diseases, uncontrolled infections, pregnancy or lactation. Trimming shortened V by 2 bases and J by 3 bases, and 14 bases separated the two germline ends. Germline V gene sequence: CDR1 GTSNPN, CDR2 SVGIG (reference sequence). The CDR3 sequence is 14 residues long. The sample belongs to a study of Graves' ophthalmopathy and Graves' hyperthyroidism. Study-wide findings and caveats: Forecasting of ophthalmopathy progression by the model achieved nearly 71% sensitivity and around 77% specificity.

Beta-chain TCR CDR3 regions were amplified from RNA transcripts. A first-round RT-PCR used HTBI primers, followed by a second-round multiplex PCR. TCRdb recomputed calls from the multiplex PCR reads with MiXCR, one row per CDR3 protein. The sample consists of a few hundred thousand distinct CDR3 sequences, about 17% of them appearing once. This rearrangement joins TRBV30 to TRBJ2-7, with D unclear. The sequenced sample consisted of peripheral blood. This TCR was recovered from an adult woman with stable Graves' hyperthyroidism. The CDR3, as DNA: TGTGCCTGGAGTTCAACCCCCCCCAGCTACGAGCAGTACTTC. Amino acids: CAWSSTPPSYEQYF. The complete variable domain, with remaining parts taken from reference TRBV30 and TRBJ2-7, reads SQTIHQWPATLVQPVGSPLSLECTVEGTSNPNLYWYRQAAGRGLQLLFYSVGIGQISSEVPQNLSASRPQDRQFILSSKKLLLSDSGFYLCAWSSTPPSYEQYFGPGTRLTVT.